This T cell receptor beta chain was identified in a study of T cells expressing NK-cell markers. Study overall: Among the eight sequenced donors, seven tested HCMV-seropositive and one tested seronegative.

About this clonotype itself: Antigen specificity is unknown.

Germline V gives CDR1 MNHEY, CDR2 SVGAGI. The CDR3 covers 17 residues. Study-level findings and limits: Dominant NKG2C+ clonotypes made up about 1.0-7.5% of CD8+ T cells in roughly six donors.

Reanalyzing the 5' RACE reads, TCRdb keeps one entry per CDR3 protein, without DNA. The sample spans a few hundred thousand distinct CDR3 sequences; the ten largest clones claim around 4.9%. The sequence came from a man aged 18-70 years in good health. The sequenced sample was blood T cells: a sorted CD56 or NKG2C T cell subset, CD4+ or CD8+ T cells, or bulk PBMC T cells (not recorded which). This rearrangement joins TRBV6-5 to TRBJ2-2; the TRBD1 assignment by TCRdb is unverifiable without DNA. CDR3 loop: CASSYSRVRTGPGELFF.